This passage covers 10 T cell receptor beta chains from one sample sequenced in a study of T cell repertoires in cytomegalovirus infection. TCRdb processed the reads anew with MiXCR; each CDR3 protein has one entry. The data contain more than 400,000 distinct CDR3 sequences, 26% of them seen just once; the ten biggest clones take up about 12%. Input material: PBMCs. The receptors were sampled from a human donor in good health (CMV status not recorded). Some clones in this sample may be carry-over from other donors' samples.

This clonotype was counted a few times. The chain uses TRBV19 and TRBJ1-5; TRBD1 matches at 8 bases. With 7 bases clipped from V and 3 bases from J, the junction kept 8 bases outside the gene matches. Germline V gene data show CDR1 as LNHDA and CDR2 as SQIVND (reference sequence). The CDR3 sequence is 15 residues long. The CDR3: CASTQDRAYNQPQHF. The DNA for the CDR3 is TGTGCCAGTACTCAGGACAGGGCGTACAATCAGCCCCAGCATTTT. Combining the CDR3 with reference TRBV19 and TRBJ1-5 gives the whole variable domain DGGITQSPKYLFRKEGQNVTLSCEQNLNHDAMYWYRQDPGQGLRLIYYSQIVNDFQKGDIAEGYSVSREKKESFPLTVTSAQKNPTAFYLCASTQDRAYNQPQHFGDGTRLSIL.

This clonotype was seen a handful of times. The chain combines TRBV10-1 with TRBJ2-5, with D perhaps given as TRBD1 or TRBD2 (5 bases each). CDR1 is WNHNN and CDR2 is SYGVQD in the germline V gene (reference sequence). Trimming took 6 bases from V and 4 from J, leaving 18 bases between them. There are 15 residues in the CDR3. The CDR3 DNA reads as TGCGCCAGCAGCACGGGACGGCGCGGAGGAGAGACCCAGTACTTC. It specifies CASSTGRRGGETQYF.

The rearrangement uses TRBV6-4 and TRBJ2-7; 15 bases align to TRBD2. V was clipped by 7 bases and J by 6 bases; unmatched bases: 13. Germline V gene lookup returns CDR1 MRHNA and CDR2 SNTAGT. This CDR3 is 17 amino acids long. In DNA, the CDR3 is TGTGCCAGCACCGTGGGACTAGCGGGAGGTTATAAGGGCGAGCAGTACGTC. Residues: CASTVGLAGGYKGEQYV.

This clonotype has just a few counts. This chain joins TRBV6-1 and TRBJ2-6, with TRBD1 matching 9 bases. The V segment lost 7 bases and the J segment 9 bases; nucleotides outside the gene matches: 7. The CDR3 loop spans 14 amino acids. Germline V gives CDR1 MNHNS, CDR2 SASEGT. CDR3 sequence reads: CASILSGQGNVLTF. The CDR3 nucleotides are TGTGCCAGCATCCTGTCGGGACAGGGCAACGTCCTGACTTTC.

The rearrangement joins TRBV30 to TRBJ2-2; no definite D call. Trimming cost V 2 bases and J 0 bases, with 13 bases left between them. The germline V gene encodes CDR1 GTSNPN and CDR2 SVGIG (reference sequence). This CDR3 is 16 amino acids long. CDR3 DNA sequence: TGTGCCTGGAGTCCTTGGGAAGCAACGAACACCGGGGAGCTGTTTTTT. Amino acids: CAWSPWEATNTGELFF.

This clonotype was recorded a few times. The chain uses TRBV18 and TRBJ1-5; D call uncertain. Trimming removed 3 bases at V and 1 base at J, with 19 bases between. This CDR3 is 18 amino acids long. Germline V lookup: CDR1 KGHSH, CDR2 LQKENI. CDR3 coding DNA: TGTGCCAGCTCACCTTATGTCTCGGGCGAAAGGAGCAATCAGCCCCAGCATTTT. Residues: CASSPYVSGERSNQPQHF.

This clonotype was observed a few times. V and J are TRBV2 and TRBJ1-5, with TRBD1 as a possible D gene (6 bases). CDR3 length: 12 residues. The V and J ends lost 4 bases and 5 bases respectively, with 6 bases between them. Germline V gene sequence: CDR1 SNHLY, CDR2 FYNNEI. As DNA, the CDR3 is TGTGCCAGCAGTGGACAGGATCAGCCCCAGCATTTT. Translation gives CASSGQDQPQHF.

This clonotype was picked up a small number of times. The chain couples TRBV20-1 to TRBJ2-1; no firm D call. The CDR3 sequence is 12 residues long. V lost 5 bases and J lost 3, with 8 bases in between. Germline V gives CDR1 DFQATT, CDR2 SNEGSKA (reference sequence). The CDR3 bases are TGCAGTGCTTCGGATATCTACAATGAGCAGTTCTTC. It specifies CSASDIYNEQFF.

This CDR3 reads CSASLGGAEAFF. For the CDR3, the DNA is TGCAGTGCTAGTCTGGGAGGGGCTGAAGCTTTCTTT. The chain uses TRBV20-1 and TRBJ1-1; a weak D match, TRBD1 (5 bases). This CDR3 region has 12 residues. V lost 3 bases to trimming and J lost 6 bases, with 11 bases between them. Germline lookup yields CDR1 DFQATT and CDR2 SNEGSKA (reference sequence).

The V and J genes are TRBV7-2 and TRBJ2-7; the match to TRBD2 covers 7 bases. The CDR3 covers 13 residues. CDR1 and CDR2 (germline): SGHTA, FQGNSA. Trimming removed 3 bases from V and 6 bases from J; junction bases left unmatched: 5. CDR3 DNA sequence: TGTGCCAGCAGCTTTCGGGGCGGGGGCGAGCAGTACGTC. The encoded protein is CASSFRGGGEQYV.